The 5 T cell receptor beta chains listed next were all sequenced from one sample in a study of T cell responses to AZD1222 COVID-19 vaccine. Measured with immunoSEQ multiplex PCR; TCRdb has only the in-frame clones, and not every one. The repertoire holds tens of thousands of clones, over 80% seen once, with 5% to 6% in the top ten. This specimen was peripheral blood, taken on day 0 of AZD1222 vaccination. Source of these receptors: an adult in good health.

The V and J genes are TRBV7-8 and TRBJ1-5; D not resolved. Germline V gives CDR1 SGHVS, CDR2 FQNEAQ. Trimming left V 3 bases short and J 2 bases short, with 11 bases between. This CDR3 region has 15 residues. The CDR3 region has the DNA TGTGCCAGCAGCTTCGAGTTTCGGGGCAATCAGCCCCAGCATTTT. Amino acid sequence: CASSFEFRGNQPQHF.

The chain uses TRBV10-1 and TRBJ2-3; no firm D call. CDR3 length: 15 residues. From germline, CDR1 is WNHNN and CDR2 SYGVQD (reference sequence). V lost 0 bases and J lost 9, with 16 bases in between. CDR3 nucleotide sequence: TGCGCCAGCAGTGAGTCTGGCCACATCGTGGGGACGCAGTATTTT. This encodes CASSESGHIVGTQYF.

The V and J genes are TRBV14 and TRBJ1-6; D call uncertain. The V gene's germline CDR1 is SGHDN and CDR2 FVKESK. This CDR3 has 13 residues. Trimming cost V 4 bases and J 8 bases, with 9 bases left between them. The CDR3 sequence is CASSRKEDSPLHF. Here the CDR3 DNA reads TGTGCCAGCAGCCGTAAAGAAGATTCACCCCTCCACTTT. The whole variable domain, remainder taken from reference TRBV14 and TRBJ1-6, is EAGVTQFPSHSVIEKGQTVTLRCDPISGHDNLYWYRRVMGKEIKFLLHFVKESKQDESGMPNNRFLAERTGGTYSTLKVQPAELEDSGVYFCASSRKEDSPLHFGNGTRLTVT.

This clone was seen once. The J gene is TRBJ1-2, the V gene TRBV7-9, with 7 bases aligning to TRBD1. The J segment lost 6 bases and the V segment lost 7 bases, leaving 17 bases of the junction unmatched. The V gene's germline CDR1 is SEHNR and CDR2 FQNEAQ (reference sequence). This CDR3 spans 16 amino acids. The chain's CDR3 is CASTESTNRGGDGYTF. The CDR3 DNA reads TGTGCCAGCACCGAATCAACCAACAGGGGAGGGGATGGCTACACCTTC. The full variable domain, completed using reference TRBV7-9 and TRBJ1-2, is DTGVSQNPRHKITKRGQNVTFRCDPISEHNRLYWYRQTLGQGPEFLTYFQNEAQLEKSRLLSDRFSAERPKGSFSTLEIQRTEQGDSAMYLCASTESTNRGGDGYTFGSGTRLTVV.

The gene calls are TRBV27 and TRBJ1-4; weak D call: TRBD1 (6 bases). V dropped 6 bases and J dropped 0 bases, with 17 bases sitting between them. Looked up from germline, CDR1 is MNHEY and CDR2 is SMNVEV (reference sequence). The length of the CDR3 is 17 residues. CDR3 sequence reads: CASSPRSRDTTNEKLFF. For the CDR3, the DNA is TGTGCCAGCAGCCCCAGATCTCGGGACACAACTAATGAAAAACTGTTTTTT.